These T cell receptor beta chains were read from a single sample in a study of cytomegalovirus exposure and HLA in healthy donors. The table came from immunoSEQ multiplex PCR; TCRdb's copy has only in-frame clones and leaves some out. This table holds roughly 120,000 clones, approximately 82% found once. The sequencing sample was made of PBMCs. The source of these receptors is a woman under 30 in good health and CMV-seropositive. Both conserved end residues are part of each CDR3. A D gene is named only where the DNA matches it firmly. Where a row states a size, it is once, few, many or the class of an expanded clone; other rows omit it.

TRBD2,-,TRBV11-2,TRBJ2-1,TGTGCCAGCAGCCCGACGAGTAGCGGGGGTGGTGAGCAGTTCTTC,CASSPTSSGGGEQFF
TRBD1,-,TRBV7-9,TRBJ2-7,TGTGCCAGCAGCTTCGCCGGGACAGGCAGCTACGAGCAGTACTTC,CASSFAGTGSYEQYF
TRBD1,-,TRBV10-3,TRBJ2-3,TGTGCCATCAGTCCTTCGACAGGGTCAGATACGCAGTATTTT,CAISPSTGSDTQYF
TRBD1,-,TRBV11-2,TRBJ2-4,TGTGCCAGCAGCTTAAGGGGGACAGGGAACAAAAACATTCAGTACTTC,CASSLRGTGNKNIQYF
TRBD2,-,TRBV2,TRBJ2-2,TGTGCCAGCGAGTTTAGCGGGGGGAACACCGGGGAGCTGTTTTTT,CASEFSGGNTGELFF
-,-,TRBV5-1,TRBJ2-1,TGCGCCAGCAGCCTAGGGGGAAGCTCCTACAATGAGCAGTTCTTC,CASSLGGSSYNEQFF
TRBD1,-,TRBV5-1,TRBJ1-2,TGCGCCAGCAGCTTTGCTGGGGACAGGGGAATCGGGCGGGATGGCTACACCTTC,CASSFAGDRGIGRDGYTF
TRBD1,-,TRBV18,TRBJ1-3,TGTGCCAGCTCACCCTCTACGGGACAGGGAAGTAGAAACACCATATATTTT,CASSPSTGQGSRNTIYF
TRBD2,-,TRBV5-1,TRBJ2-3,TGCGCCAGCAGCTTGGAATTAGCGGGGGTAGATACGCAGTATTTT,CASSLELAGVDTQYF
-,-,TRBV28,TRBJ2-7,TGTGCCAGCACCGTGGCAGGTACCTACGAGCAGTACTTC,CASTVAGTYEQYF
-,-,TRBV7-2,TRBJ2-7,TGTGCCAGCAGCTTAGCTGGCTCGGGGGAGCAGTACTTC,CASSLAGSGEQYF
-,-,TRBV7-2,TRBJ2-2,TGTGCCAGCAGGACTAGTCGCGGCACCGGGGAGCTGTTTTTT,CASRTSRGTGELFF
TRBD1,-,TRBV6-5,TRBJ2-1,TGTGCCAGCACCAAGGACAGGGACTCCTACAATGAGCAGTTCTTC,CASTKDRDSYNEQFF
TRBD2,once,TRBV5-5,TRBJ2-3,TGTGCCAGCAGCTTCCTAGGACTAGCGGGGGACACAGATACGCAGTATTTT,CASSFLGLAGDTDTQYF
TRBD1,-,TRBV5-5,TRBJ2-7,TGTGCCAGCAGCGGGGACAGGGTATGGGAGCAGTACTTC,CASSGDRVWEQYF
TRBD2,-,TRBV9,TRBJ2-1,TGTGCCAGCAGCGCTAGCGGGGGGAGAAGCTCCTACAATGAGCAGTTCTTC,CASSASGGRSSYNEQFF
-,-,TRBV5-4,TRBJ2-7,TGTGCCAGCCGACGGGACGGAGGGAGAGAGCAGTACTTC,CASRRDGGREQYF
TRBD1,few,TRBV30,TRBJ1-5,TGTGCCTGGAGTGTACAGGAAAGGACAGGGGAAGGGAATCATAGCAATCAGCCCCAGCATTTT,CAWSVQERTGEGNHSNQPQHF
TRBD1,-,TRBV5-1,TRBJ1-2,TGCGCCAGCAGCCCGGGACAGGGTGAGGGCTACACCTTC,CASSPGQGEGYTF
-,-,TRBV19,TRBJ1-5,TGTGCCAGTAGTACTGGAGGGGTTCAGCCCCAGCATTTT,CASSTGGVQPQHF
TRBD1,-,TRBV29-1,TRBJ2-2,TGCTCTTCGAGGCGTACAGGGGACACCGGGGAGCTGTTTTTT,CSSRRTGDTGELFF
-,-,TRBV30,TRBJ2-7,TGTGCCTGGAGTAATGGGGCGACCTACGAGCAGTACTTC,CAWSNGATYEQYF
TRBD1,once,TRBV19,TRBJ2-7,TGTGCCAGCAGTACCCAACTCCGGGACAGTCCGTCCTACGAGCAGTACTTC,CASSTQLRDSPSYEQYF
-,-,TRBV7-9,TRBJ2-3,TGTGCCAGCAGCTTCGGACAAGGTCTAGATACGCAGTATTTT,CASSFGQGLDTQYF
-,once,TRBV7-9,TRBJ2-7,TGTGCCAGCAGCTTAGAGATGTTTCGGGGAAACTCCTACGAGCAGTACTTC,CASSLEMFRGNSYEQYF
-,-,TRBV7-9,TRBJ2-1,TGTGCCAGCAGCCGACTTAGCGGACCCTCCTACAATGAGCAGTTCTTC,CASSRLSGPSYNEQFF